The entry that follows covers one T cell receptor (beta chain) sequence. TCRbeta library construction was performed incorporating unique molecular identifiers. TCRdb analysed the PCR reads with MiXCR anew, one entry per CDR3 protein. The data show a few hundred thousand distinct CDR3 sequences, with more than 9% seen just once and 9.5% to 13% held by the top ten. This entry belongs to a study of T-cell reconstitution after alpha-beta-depleted transplantation in children. Per the germline V gene, CDR1 is LNHDA and CDR2 is SQIVND (reference sequence). CDR3 length: 16 residues. V dropped 5 bases and J dropped 3; count of bases not matched to a gene: 5.

This clonotype was sampled from a human donor who donated a stem cell graft to a child with SCID. The input for sequencing was PBMCs from the stem cell graft donor, taken from the stem cell graft. This chain links TRBV19 with TRBJ2-1; 12 positions agree with TRBD2. For the CDR3, the DNA is TGTGCCAGTAGTTCTACTAGCGGGGGGTTCTACAATGAGCAGTTCTTC. This gives the protein CASSSTSGGFYNEQFF.